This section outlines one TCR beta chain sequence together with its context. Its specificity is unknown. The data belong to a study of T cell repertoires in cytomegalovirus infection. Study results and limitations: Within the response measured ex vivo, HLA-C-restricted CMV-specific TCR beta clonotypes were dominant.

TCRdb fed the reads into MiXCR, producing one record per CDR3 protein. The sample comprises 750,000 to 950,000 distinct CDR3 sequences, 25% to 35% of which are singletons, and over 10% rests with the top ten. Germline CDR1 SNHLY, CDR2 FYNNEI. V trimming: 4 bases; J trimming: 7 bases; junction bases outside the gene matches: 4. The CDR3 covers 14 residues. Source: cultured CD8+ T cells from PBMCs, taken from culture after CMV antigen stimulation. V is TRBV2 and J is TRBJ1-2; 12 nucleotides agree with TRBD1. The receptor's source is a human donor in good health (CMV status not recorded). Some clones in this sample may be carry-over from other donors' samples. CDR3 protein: CASSVGDRGLGYTF. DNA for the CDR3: TGTGCCAGCAGTGTGGGGGACAGGGGGCTTGGCTACACCTTC.